This is a list of T cell receptor beta chains from one sample in a study of shared clonotypes between healthy human individuals. Data came from immunoSEQ multiplex PCR; TCRdb stores just in-frame clones and leaves some out. The data contain approximately 2,000,000 clones, around 92% of them singletons. The sample comprised naive CD4+ T cells from PBMCs. These receptors all stem from a man between 18 and 35 years old in good health. Some clones in this sample may be carry-over from other donors' samples. The CDR3 runs from the conserved cysteine through the conserved F or W. Fields, in order: clone size, V gene, J gene, D gene, CDR3 protein, CDR3 DNA. A D gene is named only where the DNA matches it firmly. The listing skips clone size in some rows; elsewhere it reads once, few, many or a size class.

abundance: once; v_gene: TRBV5-1; j_gene: TRBJ2-7; d_gene: -; CDR3aa: CASSPTDSLFGQYF; CDR3nt: TGCGCCAGCAGCCCGACAGACTCTCTTTTCGGGCAGTACTTC
abundance: -; v_gene: TRBV11-2; j_gene: TRBJ1-2; d_gene: -; CDR3aa: CASSLGENYGYTF; CDR3nt: TGTGCCAGCAGCTTAGGGGAGAACTATGGCTACACCTTC
abundance: -; v_gene: TRBV10-3; j_gene: TRBJ2-1; d_gene: -; CDR3aa: CAISGLDNNEQFF; CDR3nt: TGTGCCATCAGTGGTCTGGATAACAATGAGCAGTTCTTC
abundance: -; v_gene: TRBV5-6; j_gene: TRBJ2-7; d_gene: TRBD1; CDR3aa: CASSLGGGYPGEQYF; CDR3nt: TGTGCCAGCAGCTTGGGAGGGGGCTATCCGGGCGAGCAGTACTTC
abundance: -; v_gene: TRBV30; j_gene: TRBJ1-1; d_gene: -; CDR3aa: CAWSPTADTEAFF; CDR3nt: TGTGCCTGGAGTCCCACAGCTGACACTGAAGCTTTCTTT
abundance: -; v_gene: TRBV7-2; j_gene: TRBJ2-2; d_gene: TRBD1; CDR3aa: CASSSTGGSGELFF; CDR3nt: TGTGCCAGCAGCTCCACAGGGGGCTCCGGGGAGCTGTTTTTT
abundance: -; v_gene: TRBV6-1; j_gene: TRBJ1-2; d_gene: TRBD1; CDR3aa: CASSARQGRDGYTF; CDR3nt: TGTGCCAGCAGTGCCAGACAGGGAAGAGATGGCTACACCTTC
abundance: -; v_gene: TRBV28; j_gene: TRBJ2-7; d_gene: TRBD1; CDR3aa: CASSFVWDRVGREQYF; CDR3nt: TGTGCCAGCAGTTTCGTTTGGGACAGGGTGGGTCGTGAGCAGTACTTC
abundance: -; v_gene: TRBV6-1; j_gene: TRBJ2-7; d_gene: TRBD1; CDR3aa: CASSERQGIYEQYF; CDR3nt: TGTGCCAGCAGCGAACGACAGGGGATCTACGAGCAGTACTTC
abundance: -; v_gene: TRBV29-1; j_gene: TRBJ1-1; d_gene: -; CDR3aa: CSVARQRNTEAFF; CDR3nt: TGCAGCGTTGCTCGGCAGAGGAACACTGAAGCTTTCTTT
abundance: -; v_gene: TRBV28; j_gene: TRBJ1-4; d_gene: -; CDR3aa: CASSHTAPAPNEKLFF; CDR3nt: TGTGCCAGCAGTCATACCGCCCCAGCACCTAATGAAAAACTGTTTTTT
abundance: -; v_gene: TRBV11-2; j_gene: TRBJ2-4; d_gene: -; CDR3aa: CASSPTPGVGSKNIQYF; CDR3nt: TGTGCCAGCAGCCCCACCCCAGGGGTGGGGTCCAAAAACATTCAGTACTTC
abundance: once; v_gene: TRBV28; j_gene: TRBJ1-3; d_gene: -; CDR3aa: CASSWTRMSSGNTIYF; CDR3nt: TGTGCCAGCAGTTGGACACGGATGAGCTCTGGAAACACCATATATTTT
abundance: -; v_gene: TRBV7-9; j_gene: TRBJ1-1; d_gene: TRBD1; CDR3aa: CASSQGGGLEAFF; CDR3nt: TGTGCCAGCAGCCAAGGGGGCGGGCTTGAAGCTTTCTTT
abundance: -; v_gene: TRBV19; j_gene: TRBJ2-1; d_gene: TRBD2; CDR3aa: CASEGTRNYNEQFF; CDR3nt: TGTGCCAGTGAGGGGACTAGGAACTACAATGAGCAGTTCTTC
abundance: -; v_gene: TRBV27; j_gene: TRBJ2-7; d_gene: TRBD2; CDR3aa: CASSSPGGTAYEQYF; CDR3nt: TGTGCCAGCAGTTCCCCCGGGGGGACCGCCTACGAGCAGTACTTC
abundance: -; v_gene: TRBV30; j_gene: TRBJ2-1; d_gene: TRBD2; CDR3aa: CAWKGTSGRVNNEQFF; CDR3nt: TGTGCCTGGAAGGGTACCAGCGGGAGGGTTAACAATGAGCAGTTCTTC
abundance: -; v_gene: TRBV6-5; j_gene: TRBJ2-5; d_gene: -; CDR3aa: CASSGLQETQYF; CDR3nt: TGTGCCAGCTCAGGCCTCCAAGAGACCCAGTACTTC
abundance: once; v_gene: TRBV15; j_gene: TRBJ2-2; d_gene: -; CDR3aa: CATSKTRDFTRELFF; CDR3nt: TGTGCCACCAGCAAGACCCGGGACTTTACCAGGGAGCTGTTTTTT
abundance: -; v_gene: TRBV7-6; j_gene: TRBJ2-1; d_gene: -; CDR3aa: CASSWRLGRDNEQFF; CDR3nt: TGTGCCAGCAGCTGGAGACTAGGTCGGGACAATGAGCAGTTCTTC
abundance: -; v_gene: TRBV5-1; j_gene: TRBJ2-7; d_gene: -; CDR3aa: CASSRSGADYEQYF; CDR3nt: TGCGCCAGCAGTCGGTCAGGGGCGGACTACGAGCAGTACTTC
abundance: -; v_gene: TRBV5-1; j_gene: TRBJ2-5; d_gene: TRBD2; CDR3aa: CASSPSSGQETQYF; CDR3nt: TGCGCCAGCAGCCCGTCTAGCGGTCAAGAGACCCAGTACTTC
abundance: -; v_gene: TRBV5-1; j_gene: TRBJ1-1; d_gene: -; CDR3aa: CATSWVSGDEAFF; CDR3nt: TGCGCCACCTCATGGGTCTCGGGTGATGAAGCTTTCTTT
abundance: -; v_gene: TRBV19; j_gene: TRBJ2-7; d_gene: TRBD1; CDR3aa: CASSTPGQGSSYEQYF; CDR3nt: TGTGCCAGTAGTACGCCGGGACAGGGGTCCTCCTACGAGCAGTACTTC
abundance: -; v_gene: TRBV5-1; j_gene: TRBJ2-1; d_gene: -; CDR3aa: CASSSGGGYNEQFF; CDR3nt: TGCGCCAGCAGCTCTGGTGGTGGGTACAATGAGCAGTTCTTC
abundance: -; v_gene: TRBV4-2; j_gene: TRBJ2-7; d_gene: -; CDR3aa: CASSRGSGGITYEQYF; CDR3nt: TGTGCCAGCAGCCGAGGTAGCGGAGGCATCACCTACGAGCAGTACTTC
abundance: -; v_gene: TRBV19; j_gene: TRBJ2-4; d_gene: -; CDR3aa: CASSISGGPGNIQYF; CDR3nt: TGTGCCAGTAGTATCTCCGGGGGGCCGGGAAACATTCAGTACTTC
abundance: -; v_gene: TRBV7-3; j_gene: TRBJ2-2; d_gene: -; CDR3aa: CASSLEGQTTGELFF; CDR3nt: TGTGCCAGCAGCTTAGAAGGGCAGACCACCGGGGAGCTGTTTTTT
abundance: -; v_gene: TRBV10-1; j_gene: TRBJ2-1; d_gene: -; CDR3aa: CASIDRGVRYNEQFF; CDR3nt: TGCGCCAGCATCGACAGAGGGGTAAGATACAATGAGCAGTTCTTC
abundance: -; v_gene: TRBV5-1; j_gene: TRBJ2-5; d_gene: TRBD1; CDR3aa: CASSPTGGRETQYF; CDR3nt: TGCGCCAGCAGCCCAACAGGGGGTCGAGAGACCCAGTACTTC
abundance: few; v_gene: TRBV10-3; j_gene: TRBJ1-1; d_gene: -; CDR3aa: CAISAPRGNTEAFF; CDR3nt: TGTGCCATCAGTGCCCCAAGGGGGAACACTGAAGCTTTCTTT
abundance: -; v_gene: TRBV5-8; j_gene: TRBJ1-1; d_gene: -; CDR3aa: CASSLVSRDTEAFF; CDR3nt: TGTGCCAGCAGCTTGGTTTCCAGGGACACTGAAGCTTTCTTT
abundance: -; v_gene: TRBV5-6; j_gene: TRBJ2-1; d_gene: -; CDR3aa: CASSSAPGPQFF; CDR3nt: TGTGCCAGCAGCTCCGCACCCGGTCCGCAGTTCTTC
abundance: -; v_gene: TRBV6-6; j_gene: TRBJ2-7; d_gene: TRBD2; CDR3aa: CASSYSASGNYEQYF; CDR3nt: TGTGCCAGCAGTTACTCGGCTAGCGGGAACTACGAGCAGTACTTC
abundance: -; v_gene: TRBV9; j_gene: TRBJ2-7; d_gene: -; CDR3aa: CASSVGGSPSSYEQYF; CDR3nt: TGTGCCAGCAGCGTAGGAGGGTCGCCGAGCTCCTACGAGCAGTACTTC
abundance: -; v_gene: TRBV11-3; j_gene: TRBJ1-1; d_gene: TRBD1; CDR3aa: CASSIDRGNTEAFF; CDR3nt: TGTGCCAGCAGCATTGACAGGGGCAACACTGAAGCTTTCTTT
abundance: -; v_gene: TRBV7-3; j_gene: TRBJ2-2; d_gene: -; CDR3aa: CASSSIGEGELFF; CDR3nt: TGTGCCAGCAGTAGCATTGGGGAAGGGGAGCTGTTTTTT
abundance: -; v_gene: TRBV5-5; j_gene: TRBJ2-3; d_gene: TRBD2; CDR3aa: CASSSTSGRVGDTQYF; CDR3nt: TGTGCCAGCAGCTCCACTAGCGGGAGGGTCGGAGATACGCAGTATTTT
abundance: -; v_gene: TRBV7-9; j_gene: TRBJ1-6; d_gene: -; CDR3aa: CASSFRTVNSPLHF; CDR3nt: TGTGCCAGCAGCTTCCGGACGGTGAATTCACCCCTCCACTTT
abundance: -; v_gene: TRBV5-1; j_gene: TRBJ2-7; d_gene: TRBD2; CDR3aa: CASSLASGGRSWEQYF; CDR3nt: TGCGCCAGCAGCTTGGCTAGCGGAGGGCGTTCTTGGGAGCAGTACTTC
abundance: -; v_gene: TRBV12-5; j_gene: TRBJ2-1; d_gene: -; CDR3aa: CASGSGDYNEQFF; CDR3nt: TGTGCTAGTGGGAGCGGAGACTACAATGAGCAGTTCTTC
abundance: -; v_gene: TRBV6-6; j_gene: TRBJ1-1; d_gene: -; CDR3aa: CASSHRQVNTEAFF; CDR3nt: TGTGCCAGCAGCCACCGACAGGTGAACACTGAAGCTTTCTTT
abundance: -; v_gene: TRBV5-1; j_gene: TRBJ2-5; d_gene: -; CDR3aa: CASSLAPGQETQYF; CDR3nt: TGCGCCAGCAGCTTGGCCCCGGGCCAAGAGACCCAGTACTTC
abundance: few; v_gene: TRBV5-5; j_gene: TRBJ1-2; d_gene: TRBD1; CDR3aa: CASSPADRSAGGANYGYTF; CDR3nt: TGTGCCAGCAGCCCCGCGGACAGGTCAGCCGGAGGGGCTAACTATGGCTACACCTTC
abundance: -; v_gene: TRBV7-9; j_gene: TRBJ2-7; d_gene: TRBD1; CDR3aa: CASSSGTGYHYEQYF; CDR3nt: TGTGCCAGCAGCTCAGGGACAGGGTACCACTACGAGCAGTACTTC
abundance: -; v_gene: TRBV2; j_gene: TRBJ2-1; d_gene: -; CDR3aa: CASGGENYNEQFF; CDR3nt: TGTGCCAGCGGTGGGGAGAACTACAATGAGCAGTTCTTC
abundance: -; v_gene: TRBV2; j_gene: TRBJ2-5; d_gene: TRBD1; CDR3aa: CASSTDRGQETQYF; CDR3nt: TGTGCCAGCAGCACCGACAGGGGGCAAGAGACCCAGTACTTC
abundance: -; v_gene: TRBV7-2; j_gene: TRBJ1-5; d_gene: -; CDR3aa: CASSYGANQPQHF; CDR3nt: TGTGCCAGCAGCTATGGGGCGAATCAGCCCCAGCATTTT
abundance: once; v_gene: TRBV7-2; j_gene: TRBJ2-2; d_gene: TRBD1; CDR3aa: CASSLRDRVTGELFF; CDR3nt: TGTGCCAGCAGCTTAAGGGACAGGGTTACCGGGGAGCTGTTTTTT
abundance: -; v_gene: TRBV28; j_gene: TRBJ1-4; d_gene: -; CDR3aa: CASSLGQSNEKLFF; CDR3nt: TGTGCCAGCAGCCTCGGACAGTCTAATGAAAAACTGTTTTTT
abundance: -; v_gene: TRBV5-1; j_gene: TRBJ2-3; d_gene: -; CDR3aa: CASSLNLRTDTQYF; CDR3nt: TGCGCCAGCAGCTTGAATTTGAGAACAGATACGCAGTATTTT